The present TCR beta chain was sequenced within a study of blood T cell repertoires in COVID-19. Across the study: The study drew acute and convalescent COVID-19 samples from the United States, Italy and Spain. Sample material is recorded as cDNA or gDNA derived from T cells, B-cell-depleted T cells, or PBMCs.

This table comes from immunoSEQ multiplex PCR, and its TCRdb copy is limited to in-frame clones, with some not included. Counted here are 65,000 to 70,000 clones, more than 60% occurring once; the ten biggest clones make up around 23%. The CDR3 length is 13 residues. V lost 4 bases and J 5 bases, leaving 10 bases between the germline ends. Germline loops: CDR1 SGDLS, CDR2 YYNGEE. Sequencing was done on a sample of peripheral blood. The clonotype originates from a human donor in a cohort sampled during active COVID-19. The V gene is TRBV9, the J gene TRBJ2-1; tentative D call: TRBD1 (6 bases). The CDR3 nucleotides read TGTGCCAGCAGCTTGACAGGAGACAATGAGCAGTTCTTC. This gives the protein CASSLTGDNEQFF.